This T cell receptor (beta chain) stems from a study of blood T cell repertoires in COVID-19 (dated by TCRdb to 2019 to 2021). For the wider study: The collaborator samples originated in the United States, Italy and Spain and spanned the acute and convalescent phases of COVID-19. The prospective study material was composed of cDNA or gDNA derived from T cells, B-cell-depleted T cells, or PBMCs. Deeply sampled blood TCRbeta repertoires from subjects exposed to, actively infected with, or recovered from COVID-19 were included in the dataset. A freely available public database, intended as a resource for researchers studying the immune response to SARS-CoV-2, is where the repertoires were released. The samples were drawn from two sources: the first 160 participants of the ongoing ImmuneRACE study, and 1,000 to 1,500 subjects contributed by 6 global collaborators. The sample metadata nearly always contained a de-identified subject ID, COVID-19 status, age in years and sex. Where HLA class I and class II types were available, the types were taken from metadata supplied by the sample provider, not from assay-based typing. On the study overall, not on this receptor specifically: The amount of clinical and demographic metadata varied by source and participant and was provided uncurated.

The trim is 0 bases for V and 2 bases for J, with a gap of 14 bases between the germline ends. The cysteine opens and the phenylalanine closes a CDR3 of 16 amino acids. Just the 48-base CDR3 DNA is kept, in frame starting at base 1. The germline V gene yields MGHRA for CDR1 and YSYEKL for CDR2. Each collaborating institution followed its own protocols to collect whole blood in K2EDTA tubes. For TCRbeta analysis, collaborators shipped samples as frozen whole blood, isolated PBMCs, or DNA extracted from either of those sample types. TCRbeta CDR3 regions were amplified from genomic DNA using the immunoSEQ Assay, a bias-controlled multiplex PCR. From the authors' description of their analysis: The number of nucleated cells in each sample was estimated by amplification of reference gene primers within the assay. To quantify the absolute abundance of each unique TCRbeta CDR3 rearrangement, sequence reads were collapsed and filtered. For each sample, productive Simpson clonality was calculated as the square root of Simpson's diversity index over productive rearrangements. This immuneACCESS table, as held by TCRdb, lists in-frame sequences with V and J called but not all clones. Of the missing ones, under half trace to an unresolved V gene in checked studies; the others have no known cause. V and J calls and clone size come straight from that table; D and trimming were deduced from the DNA. The sample data list about 50,000 clones, and over 85% of these were observed just once. The top ten clonotypes cover more than 3% of the sample.

Points on this clone: There is no known antigen for this receptor. One base away there is no much larger clone; base qualities are not given.

The sequence joins TRBV4-1 to TRBJ2-7; TRBD1 is perhaps the D gene, given 6 matching bases. This TCR was sampled from a human donor in a cohort sampled during active COVID-19. The sample taken for sequencing was peripheral blood. The CDR3 region reads CASSQEGAGGTYEQYF. The DNA sequence follows: TGCGCCAGCAGCCAAGAGGGGGCAGGAGGAACCTACGAGCAGTACTTC.